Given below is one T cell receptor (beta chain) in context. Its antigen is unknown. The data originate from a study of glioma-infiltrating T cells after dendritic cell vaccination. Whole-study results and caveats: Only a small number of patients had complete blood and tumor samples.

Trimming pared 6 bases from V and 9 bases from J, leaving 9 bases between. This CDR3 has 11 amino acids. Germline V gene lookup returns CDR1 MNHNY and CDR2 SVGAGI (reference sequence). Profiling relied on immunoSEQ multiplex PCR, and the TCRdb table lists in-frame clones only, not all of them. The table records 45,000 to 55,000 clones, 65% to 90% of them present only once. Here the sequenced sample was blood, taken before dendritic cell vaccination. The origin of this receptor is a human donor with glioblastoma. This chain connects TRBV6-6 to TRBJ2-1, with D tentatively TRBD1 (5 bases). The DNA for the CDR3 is TGTGCCAGCAGCCCCCAGGGTGAGCAGTTCTTC. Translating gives CASSPQGEQFF.